Sequencing of this T cell receptor beta chain was carried out in a study of OX40 agonist ivuxolimab in advanced cancers. Study overall: Under the entry rules, prior anti-PD-1, anti-PD-L1 or anti-CTLA-4 therapy was allowed, and roughly 43% had some.

The CDR3 has 14 amino acids. Germline values: CDR1 SSHAT, CDR2 FNYEAQ (reference sequence). Generated by immunoSEQ multiplex PCR, the TCRdb table keeps only in-frame clones and is missing some. The profile shows around 76,000 clones, more than 80% of them singletons. Comment on this clone: Its ends do not fully match the called genes, so a read error is possible.

The sample was CD4+ or CD8+ T cells sorted from blood, taken in a trial of the OX40 agonist ivuxolimab. The V and J genes are TRBV7-7 and TRBJ2-5; TRBD1 agrees at 10 bases. The sequence was obtained from an adult with an advanced solid tumor such as melanoma, head and neck, liver or kidney cancer. In DNA, the CDR3 is TGTGCTAGCAGCCCCGGGACAGGGGTTCAGACCCAGTACTTC. Its translation: CASSPGTGVQTQYF.